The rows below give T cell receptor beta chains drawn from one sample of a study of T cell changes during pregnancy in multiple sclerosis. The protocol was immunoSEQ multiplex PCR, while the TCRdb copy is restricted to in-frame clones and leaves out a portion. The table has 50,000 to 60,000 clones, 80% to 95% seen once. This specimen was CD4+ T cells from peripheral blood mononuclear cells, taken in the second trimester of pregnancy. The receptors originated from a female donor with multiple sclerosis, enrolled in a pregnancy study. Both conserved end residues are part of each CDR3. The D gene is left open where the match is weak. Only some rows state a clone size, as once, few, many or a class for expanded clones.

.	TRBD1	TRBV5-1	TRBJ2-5	CASSFEGGRETQYF	TGCGCCAGCAGCTTCGAAGGGGGCCGGGAGACCCAGTACTTC
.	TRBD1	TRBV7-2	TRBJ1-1	CASSSYIDRGVTEAFF	TGTGCCAGCAGCTCATACATCGACAGGGGTGTGACTGAAGCTTTCTTT
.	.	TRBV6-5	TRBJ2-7	CASSPWAEGEQYF	TGTGCCAGCAGTCCCTGGGCCGAGGGCGAGCAGTACTTC
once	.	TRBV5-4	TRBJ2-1	CASSSRGGQNDNEQFF	TGTGCCAGCAGCTCCCGGGGGGGACAGAATGACAATGAGCAGTTCTTC
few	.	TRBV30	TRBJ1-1	CAWIFRGWTEAFF	TGTGCCTGGATCTTTAGGGGGTGGACTGAAGCTTTCTTT
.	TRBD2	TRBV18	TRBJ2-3	CASSPPRTSGGADTQYF	TGTGCCAGCTCACCGCCACGTACTAGCGGGGGGGCAGATACGCAGTATTTT
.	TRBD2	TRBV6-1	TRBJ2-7	CASIPTSGSYEQYF	TGTGCCAGCATCCCGACTAGCGGGAGCTACGAGCAGTACTTC
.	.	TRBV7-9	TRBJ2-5	CASSRGGVETQYF	TGTGCCAGCAGCAGGGGGGGGGTAGAGACCCAGTACTTC
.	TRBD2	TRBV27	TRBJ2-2	CASSLAGGLLGELFF	TGTGCCAGCAGTTTAGCGGGGGGACTCCTTGGGGAGCTGTTTTTT
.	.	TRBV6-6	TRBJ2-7	CASSYSSRVGTYEQYF	TGTGCCAGCAGTTACTCGTCGAGGGTAGGGACCTACGAGCAGTACTTC
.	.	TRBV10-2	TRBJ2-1	CASTPTRGSSYNEQFF	TGCGCCAGCACCCCGACCCGGGGGAGCTCCTACAATGAGCAGTTCTTC